This T cell receptor (beta chain) is drawn from a study of T cell repertoires in cytomegalovirus infection. About the study: Public TCR beta signatures provided an indication of both CMV infection and a matching HLA type.

This clonotype came up many times. Its matching antigen is unknown. Notes on the study in general: Of the TCR beta families, the public ones yielded a cumulative frequency that identified carriers of CMV plus the relevant HLA. HLA-C-restricted TCR beta clonotypes specific for CMV led the ex vivo response.

MiXCR, applied by TCRdb to the reads, yields one record per CDR3 protein. The sample has around 440,000 distinct CDR3 sequences; approximately 10% are singletons. The CDR3 sequence is 12 residues long. The germline CDR1 and CDR2 sequences are MNHEY and SVGAGI. V was clipped by 4 bases and J by 6 bases, with 10 bases between them. V and J are TRBV6-5 and TRBJ2-7; possibly TRBD1 for D (5 bases). The sequence was collected from a human donor in good health (CMV status not recorded). Some clones in this sample may be carry-over from other donors' samples. Sequencing used PBMCs. The CDR3 sequence is CASSFSGIEQYF. CDR3 nucleotide sequence: TGTGCCAGCAGTTTCTCAGGGATCGAGCAGTACTTC.